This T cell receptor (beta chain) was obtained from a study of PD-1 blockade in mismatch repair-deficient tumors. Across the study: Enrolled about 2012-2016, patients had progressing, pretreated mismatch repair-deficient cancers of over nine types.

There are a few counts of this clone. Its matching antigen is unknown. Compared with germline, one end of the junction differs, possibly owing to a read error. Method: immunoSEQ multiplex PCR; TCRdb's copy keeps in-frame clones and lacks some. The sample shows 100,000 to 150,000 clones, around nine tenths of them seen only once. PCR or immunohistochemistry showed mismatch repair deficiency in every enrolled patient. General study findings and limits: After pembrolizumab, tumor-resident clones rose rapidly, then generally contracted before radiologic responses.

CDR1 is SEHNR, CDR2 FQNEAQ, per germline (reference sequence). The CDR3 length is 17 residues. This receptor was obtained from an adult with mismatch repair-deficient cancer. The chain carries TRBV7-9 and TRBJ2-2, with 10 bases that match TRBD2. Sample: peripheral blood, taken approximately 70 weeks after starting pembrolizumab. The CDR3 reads CASSQDGLAGAGGELFF. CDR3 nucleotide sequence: TGCGCCAGCAGCCAAGATGGGCTAGCGGGAGCCGGCGGGGAGCTGTTTTTT.